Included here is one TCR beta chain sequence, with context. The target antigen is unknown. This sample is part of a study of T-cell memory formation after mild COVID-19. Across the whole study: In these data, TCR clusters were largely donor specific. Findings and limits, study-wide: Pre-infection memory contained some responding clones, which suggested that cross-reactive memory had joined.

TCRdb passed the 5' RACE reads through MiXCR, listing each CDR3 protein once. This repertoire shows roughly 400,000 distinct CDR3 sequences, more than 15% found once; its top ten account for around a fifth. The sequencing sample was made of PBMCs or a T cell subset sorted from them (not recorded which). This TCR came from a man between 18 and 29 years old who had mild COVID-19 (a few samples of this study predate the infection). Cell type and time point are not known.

The CDR3 reads CASSRTDTEAFF. CDR3 nucleotide sequence: TGTGCCAGCAGCCGGACAGACACTGAAGCTTTCTTT. This chain connects TRBV6-2 or TRBV6-3 to TRBJ1-1, with a tentative D call TRBD1 (6 bases). Germline loops: CDR1 MNHEY, CDR2 SVGEGT. The CDR3 is 12 amino acids. The V gene lost 6 bases and the J gene lost 3 bases, with 8 bases spanning the gap.